The T cell receptor (beta chain) described here comes from a study of early T cells in non-severe SARS-CoV-2 infection. About the research overall: Unpaired chains resulted from sequencing bulk RNA of unsorted whole blood. Regarding the study as a whole: Lookups in VDJdb leaned toward anti-spike CD8 responses and missed private and CD4 specificities.

CDR1 and CDR2 (germline): SGHRS, YFSETQ. CDR3 length: 15 amino acids. Germline trimming cut 1 base from V and 6 bases from J; bases unmatched to any gene: 7. Comments on this clonotype: The antigen is unknown.

Attachment of unique molecular identifiers to individual cDNA molecules was performed. MiXCR, applied by TCRdb to the 5' RACE reads, yields one record per CDR3 protein. This table holds about 44,000 distinct CDR3 sequences, about 23% found once. This material consisted of whole blood, taken at baseline. The rearrangement uses TRBV5-1 and TRBJ1-1, with 9 bases fitting TRBD1. This clonotype originated in an adult who was a healthcare worker with PCR-confirmed SARS-CoV-2 infection or an uninfected control (not recorded which). The CDR3 coding sequence is TGCGCCAGCAGCTTGACAGGGGGCGCGTACGCTGAAGCTTTCTTT. It is translated as CASSLTGGAYAEAFF. Together with reference TRBV5-1 and TRBJ1-1, the CDR3 gives the full variable domain: KAGVTQTPRYLIKTRGQQVTLSCSPISGHRSVSWYQQTPGQGLQFLFEYFSETQRNKGNFPGRFSGRQFSNSRSEMNVSTLELGDSALYLCASSLTGGAYAEAFFGQGTRLTVV.